These T cell receptor beta chains were read from a single sample in a study of cytomegalovirus exposure and HLA in healthy donors. The protocol was immunoSEQ multiplex PCR, while the TCRdb copy is restricted to in-frame clones and leaves out a portion. This sample has 100,000 to 150,000 clones, with 8% to 11% found just once. The sequencing sample was made of PBMCs. These TCRs come from a woman aged 18-29 years in good health and CMV-seropositive. CDR3s include the opening cysteine and the closing phenylalanine or tryptophan. Each record gives: J gene, CDR3 length, V gene, CDR3 protein.

>TRBJ2-1|15|TRBV6-6
CASSVLAGGYNEQFF
>TRBJ2-2|16|TRBV10-3
CAISAYSGGLNGELFF
>TRBJ1-5|17|TRBV6-1
CASSEDGWAVTNQPQHF
>TRBJ2-3|17|TRBV4-1
CASSQDKTSGKTDTQYF
>TRBJ1-4|16|TRBV6-5
CASSYSWGQANEKLFF
>TRBJ2-7|15|TRBV4-2
CASSQGQQGHDEQYF
>TRBJ2-5|14|TRBV6-5
CASSLGQGEKTQYF
>TRBJ2-3|14|TRBV30
CAWSVGGGTDTQYF
>TRBJ2-3|16|TRBV27
CASSPLPPEITDTQYF
>TRBJ1-2|13|TRBV29-1
CSVISTGAYGYTF
>TRBJ1-1|14|TRBV7-9
CASSLTTGETEAFF
>TRBJ2-5|15|TRBV4-1
CASSQSPAGKETQYF
>TRBJ1-1|15|TRBV5-1
CASSIIGQGNTEAFF
>TRBJ2-1|11|TRBV6-1
CASGSYNEQFF
>TRBJ1-5|15|TRBV10-3
CAISRGGDSNQPQHF
>TRBJ1-1|16|TRBV9
CASSVGQKLMNTEAFF
>TRBJ2-7|12|TRBV2
CASSYRDTEQSF
>TRBJ2-5|17|TRBV7-2
CASSLPTSGSYRETQYF
>TRBJ2-2|16|TRBV6-1
CASSGPRDHITGELFF
>TRBJ2-6|17|TRBV6-1
CASSEVHLGDGANVLTF
>TRBJ2-5|16|TRBV11-2
CASSSLDRGATGTQYF
>TRBJ2-3|15|TRBV5-8
CASSFLGRITDTQYF
>TRBJ1-2|11|TRBV20-1
CRGSNNYGYTF
>NA|12|TRBV29-1
CSAGTGVYEQYF
>TRBJ2-3|16|TRBV18
CASSPPLDRLTDTQYF
>TRBJ2-7|13|TRBV29-1
CSVAPSGSYEQYF
>TRBJ2-7|15|TRBV7-9
CASSSPRDTDAEQYF
>TRBJ1-1|14|TRBV4-1
CASSRSTGTTEAFF
>TRBJ2-1|14|TRBV29-1
CSVELASGYNEQFF
>TRBJ1-2|14|TRBV19
CASIEGGSSYGYTF
>TRBJ2-3|15|TRBV5-4
CASSLWLAGTDTQYF
>TRBJ2-7|16|TRBV7-9
CASSLGLAGGPYEQYF
>TRBJ1-1|13|TRBV2
CAVDYRGQTEAFF
>TRBJ2-5|13|TRBV2
CASRDRAGETQYF
>NA|16|TRBV4-1
CASSQIDGGGPYEQYF
>TRBJ2-3|15|TRBV7-3
CASSLVAGSTDTQYF
>TRBJ2-1|16|TRBV21-1
CASSRQGGGSYNEQFF
>TRBJ2-1|12|TRBV6-4
CASSNGDNEQFF
>TRBJ1-1|14|TRBV19
CASRLPGRATEAFF
>TRBJ1-2|13|TRBV7-6
CASSRSISEGYTF
>TRBJ2-5|12|TRBV28
CASSESGETQYF
>TRBJ1-5|19|TRBV19
CASSIAGGRVRGQNQPQHF
>TRBJ2-1|19|TRBV10-1
CASRDKAGVRTYSYNEQFF
>TRBJ2-3|17|TRBV9
CASSVGIDPRSTDTQYF
>TRBJ1-1|15|TRBV4-2
CASSQGAGMNPEAFF
>TRBJ1-2|16|TRBV28
CASSLGSGSQTYGYTF
>TRBJ2-3|15|TRBV6-5
CASRPLAGSTDTQYF
>TRBJ1-1|13|TRBV16
CASSRGMFTEAFF
>TRBJ2-3|13|TRBV11-3
CASSIGSTDTQYF
>TRBJ1-1|16|TRBV19
CASRHNSGTGGTEAFF
>TRBJ1-2|13|TRBV30
CAWTAQGAQGYTF
>TRBJ1-1|14|TRBV4-1
CASSQGAVVTEAFF